This TCR beta chain was identified during a study of blood T cell repertoires in COVID-19. Whole-study context: Samples came from the United States, Italy and Spain, spanning acute and convalescent COVID-19. T cells, B-cell-depleted T cells, or PBMCs supplied cDNA or gDNA.

The V gene's germline CDR1 is SGHTA and CDR2 FQGNSA. This CDR3 has 17 amino acids. After removal of 2 bases from V and 1 base from J, the junction contained 10 bases not matched to a gene. Study processing details: Estimated nucleated cell counts came from reference gene primer amplification. The repertoire was sequenced with immunoSEQ multiplex PCR; TCRdb's copy has only in-frame clones and lacks some. V and J calls and clone size follow that table, whereas D and trimming were derived from the DNA. The data hold about 68,000 clones, with approximately 80% observed a single time. The sequence derives from a man older than 75 with acute or convalescent COVID-19. V usage is TRBV7-2 and J usage is TRBJ2-7; TRBD1 matches 8 bases. The sequencing input was peripheral blood. The CDR3 loop is CASSLSMTGALSYEQYF. CDR3 DNA: TGTGCCAGCAGCTTATCTATGACAGGGGCCTTATCCTACGAGCAGTACTTC.